Shown below are 8 T cell receptor beta chains from a single sample sequenced in a study of cytomegalovirus exposure and HLA in healthy donors. PCR used 60 Vbeta primers and 13 Jbeta primers. Sequenced by immunoSEQ multiplex PCR; TCRdb stores in-frame clones only, minus some. The sample lists around 40,000 clones, roughly 64% occurring once. The sequenced sample consisted of PBMCs. The receptor set was obtained from a man aged 45-65 years in good health and CMV-seropositive.

The gene calls are TRBV11-3 and TRBJ2-2; the D gene is possibly TRBD1 (6 bases). CDR1 and CDR2 (germline): SGHNT, YENEEA. V was clipped by 5 bases and J by 5 bases, with 9 bases between them. CDR3 length: 13 residues. DNA for the CDR3: TGTGCCAGCAGCCAAACAGGGACCGGGGAGCTGTTTTTT. Protein sequence: CASSQTGTGELFF. Full variable domain (missing parts from reference TRBV11-3 and TRBJ2-2): EAGVVQSPRYKIIEKKQPVAFWCNPISGHNTLYWYLQNLGQGPELLIRYENEEAVDDSQLPKDRFSAERLKGVDSTLKIQPAELGDSAVYLCASSQTGTGELFFGEGSRLTVL.

The genes are TRBV5-1 and TRBJ2-3; 8 nucleotides line up with TRBD1. The CDR3 contains 16 residues. Germline V gene data show CDR1 as SGHRS and CDR2 as YFSETQ. Trimming cost V 5 bases and J 0 bases; bases outside gene matches: 8. The CDR3 DNA follows: TGCGCCAGCAGTCCGGGACAGGTCACTAGCACAGATACGCAGTATTTT. It codes for CASSPGQVTSTDTQYF.

V is TRBV18 and J is TRBJ1-5; D is uncertain. CDR1 is KGHSH, CDR2 LQKENI, per germline. V was shortened by 2 bases and J by 0 bases, with 5 bases between the two germline ends. The CDR3 is made up of 14 amino acids. CDR3 sequence: CASSPAVSNQPQHF. The CDR3 bases are TGTGCCAGCTCACCAGCGGTTAGCAATCAGCCCCAGCATTTT.

The CDR3 nucleotides read TGTGCCAGCACCTTTCGCGGGTTACCCTACGAGCAGTACTTC. Its translation: CASTFRGLPYEQYF. The chain recombines TRBV6-6 with TRBJ2-7, with a possible D match to TRBD2 (5 bases). CDR3 size: 14 residues. V was cut by 7 bases and J by 2 bases, with 15 bases left in between. Germline V gene data show CDR1 as MNHNY and CDR2 as SVGAGI (reference sequence).

This rearrangement joins TRBV5-4 to TRBJ2-3; unclear D gene. This CDR3 is built from 16 residues. V was shortened by 0 bases and J by 2 bases, with 13 bases between the two germline ends. Germline-derived CDR1 and CDR2 are SGHNT and YYREEE (reference sequence). CDR3 sequence: CASSLASRIPTDTQYF. CDR3 nucleotides: TGTGCCAGCAGCTTGGCCTCTAGGATTCCCACAGATACGCAGTATTTT.

This clone was detected only a few times. J is TRBJ2-2 and V is TRBV5-4; possibly TRBD1 for D (6 bases). The CDR3 consists of 15 residues. Deletions cut 6 bases from V and 3 bases from J, with 15 bases between. Germline CDR1 and CDR2: SGHNT and YYREEE (reference sequence). This CDR3 is CASIRQPGDTGELFF. In DNA form, the CDR3 reads TGTGCCAGCATAAGACAGCCAGGGGACACCGGGGAGCTGTTTTTT.

The rearrangement links TRBV30 to TRBJ1-6; D might be TRBD1 (6 bases). The V end lost 1 base, the J end lost 6 bases, and 13 bases lay between the germline ends. CDR1 GTSNPN and CDR2 SVGIG come from the germline V gene (reference sequence). The CDR3 loop spans 15 amino acids. This CDR3 is CAWSAPGHLNSPLHF. The CDR3 DNA reads TGTGCCTGGAGTGCCCCGGGACACCTTAATTCACCCCTCCACTTT.

This clone was observed a few times. The J gene is TRBJ2-1, the V gene TRBV5-1; D uncertain. The ends were cut back, 6 bases at V and 3 bases at J, with 10 bases in the middle. The CDR3 contains 13 residues. The germline CDR1 and CDR2 sequences are SGHRS and YFSETQ. CDR3 in DNA: TGCGCCAGCACCCTAACTAACTACAATGAGCAGTTCTTC. Translated, it gives CASTLTNYNEQFF.